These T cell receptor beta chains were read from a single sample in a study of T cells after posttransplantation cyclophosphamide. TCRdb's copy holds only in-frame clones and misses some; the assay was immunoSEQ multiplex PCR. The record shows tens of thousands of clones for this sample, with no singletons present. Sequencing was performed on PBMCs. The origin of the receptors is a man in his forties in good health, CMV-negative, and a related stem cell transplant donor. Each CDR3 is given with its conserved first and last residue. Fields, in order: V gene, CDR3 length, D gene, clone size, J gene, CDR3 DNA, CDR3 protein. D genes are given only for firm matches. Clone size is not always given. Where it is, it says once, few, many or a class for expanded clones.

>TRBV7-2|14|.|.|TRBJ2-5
TGTGCCAGCAGCTCCCCAGTAACCCAAGAGACCCAGTACTTC
CASSSPVTQETQYF
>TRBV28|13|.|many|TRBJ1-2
TGTGCCAGCACCCGGGGAGGGGGCTATGGCTACACCTTC
CASTRGGGYGYTF
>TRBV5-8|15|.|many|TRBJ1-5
TGTGCCAGCAGCTTGGGGGGCTCCCACAATCAGCCCCAGCATTTT
CASSLGGSHNQPQHF
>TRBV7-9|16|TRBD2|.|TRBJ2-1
TGTGCCAGCAGCTTAGAGAGCCTAGCGGGATACAATGAGCAGTTCTTC
CASSLESLAGYNEQFF
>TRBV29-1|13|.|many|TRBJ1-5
TGCAGCGTTTCCGACAGGATCGGTCAGCCCCAGCATTTT
CSVSDRIGQPQHF
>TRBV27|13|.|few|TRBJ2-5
TGTGCCAGCAGGGTGCGGCCTACGGAGACCCAGTACTTC
CASRVRPTETQYF
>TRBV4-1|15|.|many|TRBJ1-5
TGCGCCAGCAGCCAATCTTCTTCTAGCAATCAGCCCCAGCATTTT
CASSQSSSSNQPQHF
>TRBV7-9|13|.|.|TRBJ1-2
TGTGCCAGCAGCCCTACGACAGCGTATGGCTACACCTTC
CASSPTTAYGYTF
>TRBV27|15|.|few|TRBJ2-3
TGTGCCAGCAGTCCTGTCAGGGCAGGCACAGATACGCAGTATTTT
CASSPVRAGTDTQYF
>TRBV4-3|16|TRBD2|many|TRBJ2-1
TGCGCCAGCAGCCAAGAATGGACTAGCGGGATAAATGAGCAGTTCTTC
CASSQEWTSGINEQFF
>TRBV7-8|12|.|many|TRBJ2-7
TGTGCCAGCAGCAACCGGGACTACGAGCAGTACTTC
CASSNRDYEQYF
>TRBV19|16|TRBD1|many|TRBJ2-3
TGTGCCAGTAGTATAATGGGGGACAGGGCGTCAGATACGCAGTATTTT
CASSIMGDRASDTQYF
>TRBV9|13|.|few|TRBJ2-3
TGTGCCAGCAGCGACCAGCGGTCAGATACGCAGTATTTT
CASSDQRSDTQYF
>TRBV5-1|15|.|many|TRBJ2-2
TGCGCCAGCAGCCAAAACAGGGATTACACCGGGGAGCTGTTTTTT
CASSQNRDYTGELFF
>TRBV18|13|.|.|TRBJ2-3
TGTGCCAGCTCACGGACAGGCACAGATACGCAGTATTTT
CASSRTGTDTQYF
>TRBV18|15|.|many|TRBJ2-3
TGTGCCAGCTCATTCGCGGATACTAGCACAGATACGCAGTATTTT
CASSFADTSTDTQYF
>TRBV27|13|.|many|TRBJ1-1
TGTGCCAGCAGTTTGTCAGGGGCTCCTGAAGCTTTCTTT
CASSLSGAPEAFF
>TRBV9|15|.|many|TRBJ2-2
TGTGCCAGCAGCGACACACCTGCGAACACCGGGGAGCTGTTTTTT
CASSDTPANTGELFF
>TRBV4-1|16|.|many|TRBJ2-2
TGCGCCAGCAGCCAAGATCTTAGCTGGAACACCGGGGAGCTGTTTTTT
CASSQDLSWNTGELFF
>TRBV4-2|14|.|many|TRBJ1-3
TGTGCCAGCAGGATAGGGGTCTCTGGAAACACCATATATTTT
CASRIGVSGNTIYF
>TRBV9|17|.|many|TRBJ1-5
TGTGCCAGCAGCGTAGATCCATCAGACAGCTACAATCAGCCCCAGCATTTT
CASSVDPSDSYNQPQHF
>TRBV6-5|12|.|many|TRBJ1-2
TGTGCCAGCAAGGGAGATAACTATGGCTACACCTTC
CASKGDNYGYTF
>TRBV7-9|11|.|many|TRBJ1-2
TGTGCCAGCAGCTCGCGGGATGGCTACACCTTC
CASSSRDGYTF
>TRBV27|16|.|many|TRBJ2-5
TGTGCCAGCAGTTTAGGGCAGTGGTGGCATCAAGAGACCCAGTACTTC
CASSLGQWWHQETQYF
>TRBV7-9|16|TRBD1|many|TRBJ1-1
TGTGCCAGCAGCAGTCCGGGACAGACCATGAACACTGAAGCTTTCTTT
CASSSPGQTMNTEAFF
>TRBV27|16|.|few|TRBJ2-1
TGTGCCAGCAGTTTGAACCGGGACACCCCGAACAATGAGCAGTTCTTC
CASSLNRDTPNNEQFF
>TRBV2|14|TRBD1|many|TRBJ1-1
TGTGCCAGCAGTAAAACAGGGGGACCTCCTGAAGCTTTCTTT
CASSKTGGPPEAFF
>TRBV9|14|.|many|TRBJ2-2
TGTGCCAGCCGACAATCGGGAAACACCGGGGAGCTGTTTTTT
CASRQSGNTGELFF
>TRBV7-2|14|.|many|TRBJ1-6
TGTGCCAGCAGCTTAAGCAGGGATGGGTCACCCCTCCACTTT
CASSLSRDGSPLHF
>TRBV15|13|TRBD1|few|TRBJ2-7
TGTGCCACCCGCGGGGCAGGGGGCTACGGGCAGTACTTC
CATRGAGGYGQYF
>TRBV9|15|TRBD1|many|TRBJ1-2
TGTGCCAGCAGCAAAGGACAGGGGGCTAACTATGGCTACACCTTC
CASSKGQGANYGYTF
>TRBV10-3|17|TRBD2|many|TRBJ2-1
TGTGCCATCAGTGAACTTACTAGCGGGGGCCCCAGGAATGAGCAGTTCTTC
CAISELTSGGPRNEQFF